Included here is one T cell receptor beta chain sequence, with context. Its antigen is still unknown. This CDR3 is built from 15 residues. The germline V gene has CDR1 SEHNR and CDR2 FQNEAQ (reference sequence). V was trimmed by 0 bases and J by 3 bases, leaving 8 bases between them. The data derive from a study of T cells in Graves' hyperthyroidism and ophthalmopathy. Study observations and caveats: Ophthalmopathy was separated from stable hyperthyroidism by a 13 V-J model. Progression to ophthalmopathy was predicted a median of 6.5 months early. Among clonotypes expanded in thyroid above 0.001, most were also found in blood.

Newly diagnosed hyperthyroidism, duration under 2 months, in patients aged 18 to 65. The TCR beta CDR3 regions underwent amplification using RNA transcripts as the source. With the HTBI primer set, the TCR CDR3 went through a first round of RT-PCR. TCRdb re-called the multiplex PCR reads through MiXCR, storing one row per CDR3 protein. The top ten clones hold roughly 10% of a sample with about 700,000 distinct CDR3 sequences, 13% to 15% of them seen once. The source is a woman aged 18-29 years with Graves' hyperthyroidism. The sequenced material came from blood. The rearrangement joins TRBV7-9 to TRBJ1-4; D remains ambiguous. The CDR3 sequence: CASSLAITANEKLFF. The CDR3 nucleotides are TGTGCCAGCAGCTTAGCGATAACAGCTAATGAAAAACTGTTTTTT.